Below are 5 T cell receptor beta chains sequenced from a single sample in a study of blood T cell repertoires in COVID-19. Profiling relied on immunoSEQ multiplex PCR, and the TCRdb table lists in-frame clones only, not all of them. The sample holds over 100,000 clones, around 80% seen once. Sequencing was carried out using peripheral blood. Receptor source: a human donor in a cohort sampled during active or convalescent COVID-19.

The chain uses TRBV18 and TRBJ2-1; 7 nucleotides agree with TRBD2. Trimming cost V 2 bases and J 2 bases; bases outside gene matches: 12. This CDR3 comprises 18 residues. From germline, CDR1 is KGHSH and CDR2 LQKENI. CDR3 in amino acids: CASSPGFARENPYNEQFF. CDR3 DNA: TGTGCCAGCTCACCAGGATTCGCGCGGGAGAACCCCTACAATGAGCAGTTCTTC.

This clone was counted between two and nine times. This rearrangement joins TRBV28 to TRBJ2-1; TRBD1 or TRBD2 may be the D gene (12 bases each). The V and J ends lost 6 bases and 0 bases respectively, with 36 bases between them. Germline V gene sequence: CDR1 MDHEN, CDR2 SYDVKM. This CDR3 is 23 amino acids long. The CDR3 nucleotides are TGTGCCAGCAGGGGGACAGGGGGCTTACCGGGACTAGCGGGCCTTAGCTCCTACAATGAGCAGTTCTTC. Translating it yields CASRGTGGLPGLAGLSSYNEQFF.

The chain carries TRBV28 and TRBJ2-5, with D perhaps matching TRBD1 (5 bases). Trimming pared 5 bases from V and 5 bases from J, leaving 21 bases between. The CDR3 is 16 amino acids. Germline V gene lookup returns CDR1 MDHEN and CDR2 SYDVKM. The CDR3 spells CASSPADKLKGETQYF. In nucleotides, the CDR3 is TGTGCCAGCAGTCCCGCGGACAAATTAAAGGGGGAGACCCAGTACTTC. The entire variable domain, with the rest obtained from reference TRBV28 and TRBJ2-5, is as follows: DVKVTQSSRYLVKRTGEKVFLECVQDMDHENMFWYRQDPGLGLRLIYFSYDVKMKEKGDIPEGYSVSREKKERFSLILESASTNQTSMYLCASSPADKLKGETQYFGPGTRLLVL.

The gene calls are TRBV5-1 and TRBJ1-6; D may be TRBD1 (5 bases). This CDR3 has 16 residues. V was shortened by 4 bases and J by 9 bases, with 20 bases between the two germline ends. The germline V gene encodes CDR1 SGHRS and CDR2 YFSETQ. CDR3 loop: CASSRGTAEDSSPLHF. The CDR3 DNA reads TGCGCCAGCAGCCGGGGGACGGCGGAGGACTCTTCACCCCTCCACTTT. Full variable domain (rest looked up from reference TRBV5-1 and TRBJ1-6): KAGVTQTPRYLIKTRGQQVTLSCSPISGHRSVSWYQQTPGQGLQFLFEYFSETQRNKGNFPGRFSGRQFSNSRSEMNVSTLELGDSALYLCASSRGTAEDSSPLHFGNGTRLTVT.

The rearrangement uses TRBV11-3 and TRBJ1-6; D uncertain. The CDR3 contains 19 residues. Trimming left V 1 base short and J 7 bases short, with 23 bases between. Germline V CDR1 and CDR2: SGHNT, YENEEA. The CDR3 coding sequence is TGTGCCAGCAGCTTAGTCGGGGTGGTGGCAGAAGTAAAGAATTCACCCCTCCACTTT. Amino acids: CASSLVGVVAEVKNSPLHF.